The T cell receptor beta chain under discussion was sequenced for a study of metastatic and nonmetastatic thyroid tumors. Overall study context: Blood and tumor or nodule tissue repertoires from malignant and benign thyroid patients were compared.

Whole-study findings and limits: Malignant tumors reportedly showed significantly higher TCR beta diversity than benign nodules in both blood and tumor.

No treatment had been given to any patient before thyroid surgery. This clone was seen a few times. Its matching antigen is unknown. Original handling: Clinicopathological groups supplied CDR3 differences that were used to build a distant-metastasis classifier for papillary thyroid cancer. TCRdb re-analyzed the PCR reads through MiXCR. The V and J calls reflect TCRdb's pipeline rather than the authors' work. The table has more than 2,500 clones, around 37% seen once. Input material: tumor tissue. The sequence came from a female donor with papillary thyroid cancer or a benign thyroid nodule (not recorded which). Some clones in this sample may be carry-over from other donors' samples.

CDR3 in amino acids: CATTSGGHTDTQYF. CDR3 nucleotides: TGTGCCACCACTAGCGGGGGGCACACAGATACGCAGTATTTT. The chain uses TRBV2 and TRBJ2-3, with 12 nucleotides matching TRBD2. Germline trimming cut 10 bases from V and 2 bases from J; bases unmatched to any gene: 4. Per the germline V gene, CDR1 is SNHLY and CDR2 is FYNNEI. The CDR3 extends over 14 amino acids.